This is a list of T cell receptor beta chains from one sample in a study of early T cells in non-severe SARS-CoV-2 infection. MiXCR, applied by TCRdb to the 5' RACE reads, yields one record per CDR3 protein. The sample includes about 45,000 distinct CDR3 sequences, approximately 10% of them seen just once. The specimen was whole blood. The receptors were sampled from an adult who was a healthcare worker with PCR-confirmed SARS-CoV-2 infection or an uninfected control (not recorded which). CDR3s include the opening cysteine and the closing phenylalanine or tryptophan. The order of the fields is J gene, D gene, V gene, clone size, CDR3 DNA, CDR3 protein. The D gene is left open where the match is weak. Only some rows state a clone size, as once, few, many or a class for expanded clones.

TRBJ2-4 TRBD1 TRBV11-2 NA TGTGCCAGCAGACGAACAGGGGGGTTAGCCAAAAACATTCAGTACTTC CASRRTGGLAKNIQYF
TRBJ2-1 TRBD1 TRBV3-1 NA TGTGCCAGCAGCCTAGGACAGGGGAGAAATGAGCAGTTCTTC CASSLGQGRNEQFF
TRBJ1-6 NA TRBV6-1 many TGTGCCAGCAGTGGGGGAACGGATAATTCACCCCTCCACTTT CASSGGTDNSPLHF
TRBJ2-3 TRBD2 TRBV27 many TGTGCCAGCACTCCTAGCGGAATTCCCCACACAGATACGCAGTATTTT CASTPSGIPHTDTQYF
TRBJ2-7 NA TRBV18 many TGTGCCAGCTCCCGCGACTCCTACGAGCAGTACTTC CASSRDSYEQYF
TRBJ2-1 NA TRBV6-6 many TGTGCCAGCAGTTATGAAGTCTACAATGAGCAGTTCTTC CASSYEVYNEQFF
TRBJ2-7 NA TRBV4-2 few TGTGCCAGCAGCCATGACACAGCAGCCCAAACCTACGAGCAGTACTTC CASSHDTAAQTYEQYF
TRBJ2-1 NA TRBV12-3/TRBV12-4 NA TGTGCCAGCATGGGAAGCTCCTACAATGAGCAGTTCTTC CASMGSSYNEQFF
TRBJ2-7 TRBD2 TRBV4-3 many TGCGCCAGCAGCCCCGGACTAGCTTACGAGCAGTACTTC CASSPGLAYEQYF
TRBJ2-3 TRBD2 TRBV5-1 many TGCGCCAGCAAAGATAGCGGGAGTTACACAGATACGCAGTATTTT CASKDSGSYTDTQYF
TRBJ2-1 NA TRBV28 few TGTGCCAGCAGTTTCGGGGGGCTTGGTGAGCAGTTCTTC CASSFGGLGEQFF
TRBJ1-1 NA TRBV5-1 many TGCGCCAGCAGACCCTCCCAACCGGGACAAACGAACACTGAAGCTTTCTTT CASRPSQPGQTNTEAFF
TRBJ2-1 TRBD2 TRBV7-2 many TGTGCCAGCAGCCGACAGGTCGGACTAGCGGAGATAAATGAGCAGTTCTTC CASSRQVGLAEINEQFF
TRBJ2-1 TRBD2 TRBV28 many TGTGCCAGCAGTTTATTGGGACTAGGGGGCTACAATGAGCAGTTCTTC CASSLLGLGGYNEQFF
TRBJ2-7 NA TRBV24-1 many TGTGCCACCAGTGATCTGGCCCGACGCGAGCAGTACTTC CATSDLARREQYF
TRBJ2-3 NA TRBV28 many TGTGCCAGCAGTTTTTTCACAGATACGCAGTATTTT CASSFFTDTQYF
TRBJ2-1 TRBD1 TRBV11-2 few TGTGCCAGCAGCTTGGACAGGTCCAATGAGCAGTTCTTC CASSLDRSNEQFF
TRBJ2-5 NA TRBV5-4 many TGTGCCAGCAGCACCCGCCGTTCCGAAGAGACCCAGTACTTC CASSTRRSEETQYF
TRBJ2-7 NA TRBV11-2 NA TGTGCCAGCAGCTTAGTCTTTAGGGCCTACGAGCAGTACTTC CASSLVFRAYEQYF
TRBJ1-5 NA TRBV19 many TGTGCCAGTAGTATGGAGTCAGGGAGGCTCCAGCCCCAGCATTTT CASSMESGRLQPQHF